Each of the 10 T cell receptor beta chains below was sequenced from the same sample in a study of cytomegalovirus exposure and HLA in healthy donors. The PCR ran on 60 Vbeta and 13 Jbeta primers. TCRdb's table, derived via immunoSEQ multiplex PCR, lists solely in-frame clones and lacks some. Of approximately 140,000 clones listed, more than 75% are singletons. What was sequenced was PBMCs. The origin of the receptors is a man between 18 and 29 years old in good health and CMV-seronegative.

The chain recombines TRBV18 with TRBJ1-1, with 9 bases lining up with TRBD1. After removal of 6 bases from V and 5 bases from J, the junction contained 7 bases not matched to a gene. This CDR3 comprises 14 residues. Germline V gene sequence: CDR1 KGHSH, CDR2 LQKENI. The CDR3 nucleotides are TGTGCCAGCTCTCTCGGGACAGGGTTGACTGAAGCTTTCTTT. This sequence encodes CASSLGTGLTEAFF.

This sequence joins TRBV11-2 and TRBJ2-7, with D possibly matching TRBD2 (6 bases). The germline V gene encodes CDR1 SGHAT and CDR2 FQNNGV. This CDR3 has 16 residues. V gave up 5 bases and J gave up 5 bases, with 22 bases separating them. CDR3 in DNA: TGTGCCAGCAGCCCACCCCCGTGGGGGGTTAGGCACGAGCAGTACTTC. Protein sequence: CASSPPPWGVRHEQYF. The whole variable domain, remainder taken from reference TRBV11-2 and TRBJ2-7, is EAGVAQSPRYKIIEKRQSVAFWCNPISGHATLYWYQQILGQGPKLLIQFQNNGVVDDSQLPKDRFSAERLKGVDSTLKIQPAKLEDSAVYLCASSPPPWGVRHEQYFGPGTRLTVT.

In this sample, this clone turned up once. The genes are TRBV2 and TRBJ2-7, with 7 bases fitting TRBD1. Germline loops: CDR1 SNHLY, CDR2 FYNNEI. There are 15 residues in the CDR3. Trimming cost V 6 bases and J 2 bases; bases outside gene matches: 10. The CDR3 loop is CASREGQQKPYEQYF. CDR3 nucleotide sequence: TGTGCCAGCAGAGAGGGACAGCAGAAACCCTACGAGCAGTACTTC.

The CDR3 sequence is CASSTSGAYYEQYF. CDR3 DNA sequence: TGTGCCAGTAGTACTAGCGGAGCGTACTACGAGCAGTACTTC. The J gene is TRBJ2-7, the V gene TRBV19; the match to TRBD2 covers 7 bases. Germline CDR1 and CDR2: LNHDA and SQIVND (reference sequence). V was pared by 4 bases and J by 3 bases, with 6 bases of the junction left unmatched. The length of the CDR3 is 14 residues. The full variable domain, in which reference TRBV19 and TRBJ2-7 provide the parts outside the CDR3, is DGGITQSPKYLFRKEGQNVTLSCEQNLNHDAMYWYRQDPGQGLRLIYYSQIVNDFQKGDIAEGYSVSREKKESFPLTVTSAQKNPTAFYLCASSTSGAYYEQYFGPGTRLTVT.

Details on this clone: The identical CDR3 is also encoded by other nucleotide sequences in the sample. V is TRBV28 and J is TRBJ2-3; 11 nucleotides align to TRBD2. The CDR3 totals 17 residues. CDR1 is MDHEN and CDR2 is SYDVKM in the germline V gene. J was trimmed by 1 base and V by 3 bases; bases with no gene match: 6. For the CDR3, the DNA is TGTGCCAGCAGTTTCCCAGGGACTAGCGGCCGCACAGATACGCAGTATTTT. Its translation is CASSFPGTSGRTDTQYF.

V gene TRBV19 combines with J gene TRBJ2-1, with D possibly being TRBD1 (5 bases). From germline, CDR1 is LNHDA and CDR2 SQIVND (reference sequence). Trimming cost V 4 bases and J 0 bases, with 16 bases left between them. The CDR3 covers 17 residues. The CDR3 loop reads CASSTLPGRPSYNEQFF. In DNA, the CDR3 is TGTGCCAGTAGTACCCTCCCAGGGCGACCCTCCTACAATGAGCAGTTCTTC.

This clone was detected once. The CDR3 nucleotides read TGTGCCAGCAGCTTGGCCGGGGTACTATCCGGGGAGCTGTTTTTT. The encoded protein is CASSLAGVLSGELFF. The V gene is TRBV7-2, the J gene TRBJ2-2, with D maybe TRBD2 (5 bases). The CDR3 runs to 15 residues. V dropped 3 bases and J dropped 6 bases, with 14 bases sitting between them. The germline V gene has CDR1 SGHTA and CDR2 FQGNSA.

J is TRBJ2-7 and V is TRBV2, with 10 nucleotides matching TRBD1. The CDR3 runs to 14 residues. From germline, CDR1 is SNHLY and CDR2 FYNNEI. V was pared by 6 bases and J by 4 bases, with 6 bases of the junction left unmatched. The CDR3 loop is CASRGDRGIYEQYF. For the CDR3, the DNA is TGTGCCAGCAGGGGGGACAGGGGCATTTACGAGCAGTACTTC.

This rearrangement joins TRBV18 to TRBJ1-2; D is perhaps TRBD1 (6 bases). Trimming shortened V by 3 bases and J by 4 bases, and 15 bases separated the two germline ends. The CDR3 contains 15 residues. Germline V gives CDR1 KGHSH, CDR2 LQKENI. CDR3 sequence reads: CASSPAEQGAYGYTF. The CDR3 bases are TGTGCCAGCTCACCCGCCGAACAGGGTGCCTATGGCTACACCTTC.

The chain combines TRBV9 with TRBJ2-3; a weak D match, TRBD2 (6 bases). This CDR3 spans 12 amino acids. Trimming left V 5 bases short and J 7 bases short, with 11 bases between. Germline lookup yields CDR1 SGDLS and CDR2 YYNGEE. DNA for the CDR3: TGTGCCAGCAGTGTCGGAGGGCATACGCAGTATTTT. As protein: CASSVGGHTQYF. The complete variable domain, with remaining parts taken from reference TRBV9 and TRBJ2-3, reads DSGVTQTPKHLITATGQRVTLRCSPRSGDLSVYWYQQSLDQGLQFLIQYYNGEERAKGNILERFSAQQFPDLHSELNLSSLELGDSALYFCASSVGGHTQYFGPGTRLTVL.